This is a list of T cell receptor beta chains from one sample in a study of blood T cell repertoires in COVID-19. The protocol was immunoSEQ multiplex PCR, while the TCRdb copy is restricted to in-frame clones and leaves out a portion. The data show 160,000 or so clones, 70% to 90% seen once. Specimen: peripheral blood. These receptors came from a human donor in a cohort sampled during active COVID-19. Each CDR3 is given with its conserved first and last residue. D genes are given only for firm matches. Rows may omit the clone size; those that give it use once, few, many or a size class.

clone size: few
D gene: TRBD1
J gene: TRBJ2-5
V gene: TRBV28
CDR3 DNA: TGTGCCAGCAGACCGTCAGGGACAGCTATGTTCCGGGAGACCCAGTACTTC
CDR3 protein: CASRPSGTAMFRETQYF

clone size: NA
D gene: NA
J gene: TRBJ2-6
V gene: TRBV18
CDR3 DNA: TGTGCCAGCTCACCAAGGGACATAGGTACCTTCAGCGTCCTGACTTTC
CDR3 protein: CASSPRDIGTFSVLTF

clone size: few
D gene: TRBD2
J gene: TRBJ2-1
V gene: TRBV6-5
CDR3 DNA: TGTGCCAGCAGTCAACCGGGACTACTAAACAATGAGCAGTTCTTC
CDR3 protein: CASSQPGLLNNEQFF

clone size: NA
D gene: NA
J gene: TRBJ1-5
V gene: TRBV7-2
CDR3 DNA: TGTGCCAGCAGCTTATCCCACAATCAGCCCCAGCATTTT
CDR3 protein: CASSLSHNQPQHF

clone size: NA
D gene: NA
J gene: TRBJ1-5
V gene: TRBV18
CDR3 DNA: TGTGCCAGCTCACCATCAGGGAACAATCAGCCCCAGCATTTT
CDR3 protein: CASSPSGNNQPQHF

clone size: NA
D gene: TRBD2
J gene: TRBJ2-7
V gene: TRBV4-1
CDR3 DNA: TGCGCCAGCAGCGGGGCGGGGGGGCGTTGGTACTTC
CDR3 protein: CASSGAGGRWYF

clone size: NA
D gene: NA
J gene: TRBJ2-3
V gene: TRBV11-2
CDR3 DNA: TGTGCCAGCAGCTTGACCCTAGCCCGCACAGATACGCAGTATTTT
CDR3 protein: CASSLTLARTDTQYF

clone size: NA
D gene: NA
J gene: TRBJ1-1
V gene: TRBV6-5
CDR3 DNA: TGTGCCAGCAGTTCAACTCCGTTAGGGGGAAGTGTTGAAGCTTTCTTT
CDR3 protein: CASSSTPLGGSVEAFF

clone size: NA
D gene: NA
J gene: TRBJ1-1
V gene: TRBV14
CDR3 DNA: TGTGCCAGCAGCCAAGACAGGGGTCGGGCTGAAGCTTTCTTT
CDR3 protein: CASSQDRGRAEAFF

clone size: NA
D gene: NA
J gene: TRBJ2-1
V gene: TRBV18
CDR3 DNA: TGTGCCAGCTCACCCCCAGGGTGGACCTACAATGAGCAGTTCTTC
CDR3 protein: CASSPPGWTYNEQFF

clone size: NA
D gene: TRBD1
J gene: TRBJ2-7
V gene: TRBV18
CDR3 DNA: TGTGCCAGCTCACCGCTAGGGACAGGGGGATTTGAGCAGTACTTC
CDR3 protein: CASSPLGTGGFEQYF

clone size: NA
D gene: TRBD2
J gene: TRBJ2-7
V gene: TRBV7-6
CDR3 DNA: TGTGCCAGCAGCGCGAGGGGCGGGAGGGCCCATGAGCAGTACTTC
CDR3 protein: CASSARGGRAHEQYF

clone size: NA
D gene: TRBD2
J gene: TRBJ2-5
V gene: TRBV12-3/TRBV12-4
CDR3 DNA: TGTGCCAGCAGAGGACTAGCGGGAGCGACCCAGTACTTC
CDR3 protein: CASRGLAGATQYF

clone size: NA
D gene: TRBD2
J gene: TRBJ2-1
V gene: TRBV6-6
CDR3 DNA: TGTGCCAGCAGTTATTCCAGCGGGAGTTTACGCAATGAGCAGTTCTTC
CDR3 protein: CASSYSSGSLRNEQFF

clone size: NA
D gene: TRBD1
J gene: TRBJ2-1
V gene: TRBV6-2/TRBV6-3
CDR3 DNA: TGTGCCAGCAGTTTCCGGGACAGGGACCTTGAGCAGTTCTTC
CDR3 protein: CASSFRDRDLEQFF

clone size: NA
D gene: NA
J gene: TRBJ1-5
V gene: TRBV16
CDR3 DNA: TGTGCCAGCAGCCAATTTGCAGGGATGGGTCGCAATCAGCCCCAGCATTTT
CDR3 protein: CASSQFAGMGRNQPQHF

clone size: once
D gene: TRBD1
J gene: TRBJ2-5
V gene: TRBV4-3
CDR3 DNA: TGCGCCAGCAGCGCTCGGGACAGGGATCCAGAGACCCAGTACTTC
CDR3 protein: CASSARDRDPETQYF

clone size: NA
D gene: TRBD2
J gene: TRBJ2-1
V gene: TRBV10-1
CDR3 DNA: TGCGCCAGCAGTGAGTCGAAGGCGCCTAGCGGGGGGAATGAGCAGTTCTTC
CDR3 protein: CASSESKAPSGGNEQFF

clone size: NA
D gene: NA
J gene: TRBJ1-5
V gene: TRBV4-1
CDR3 DNA: TGCGCCAGCAGCCAAGGGGACTATAGCAATCAGCCCCAGCATTTT
CDR3 protein: CASSQGDYSNQPQHF

clone size: NA
D gene: NA
J gene: TRBJ1-1
V gene: TRBV29-1
CDR3 DNA: TGCAGCGTACCGCCGACAGGGAACACTGAAGCTTTCTTT
CDR3 protein: CSVPPTGNTEAFF

clone size: NA
D gene: TRBD1
J gene: TRBJ1-2
V gene: TRBV30
CDR3 DNA: TGTGCCTGGAGTCCCGACAGGGGTAACTATGGCTACACCTTC
CDR3 protein: CAWSPDRGNYGYTF

clone size: few
D gene: TRBD2
J gene: TRBJ2-7
V gene: TRBV5-1
CDR3 DNA: TGCGCCAGCAGCTTGGTTAGCGGGATCTCCTACGAGCAGTACTTC
CDR3 protein: CASSLVSGISYEQYF

clone size: NA
D gene: NA
J gene: TRBJ2-5
V gene: TRBV18
CDR3 DNA: TGTGCCAGCTCACCGGAGGTTTGGGAGACCCAGTACTTC
CDR3 protein: CASSPEVWETQYF

clone size: NA
D gene: NA
J gene: TRBJ1-4
V gene: TRBV3-1/TRBV3-2
CDR3 DNA: TGTGCCAGCAGCCCGTTGGGCGAACGAGTTAATGAAAAACTGTTTTTT
CDR3 protein: CASSPLGERVNEKLFF

clone size: NA
D gene: NA
J gene: TRBJ2-1
V gene: TRBV18
CDR3 DNA: TGTGCCAGCTCAACTATTCGGGACATCTCTTCCTCCTACAATGAGCAGTTCTTC
CDR3 protein: CASSTIRDISSSYNEQFF

clone size: NA
D gene: TRBD2
J gene: TRBJ2-1
V gene: TRBV19
CDR3 DNA: TGTGCCAGTAGTATAGCAAGGGCGGGGGGTTACAATGAGCAGTTCTTC
CDR3 protein: CASSIARAGGYNEQFF

clone size: NA
D gene: TRBD2
J gene: TRBJ2-7
V gene: TRBV5-3
CDR3 DNA: TGTGCCAGAAGCTGTATTCAGGGACTACCCTACGAGCAGTACTTC
CDR3 protein: CARSCIQGLPYEQYF

clone size: few
D gene: TRBD1
J gene: TRBJ2-7
V gene: TRBV5-1
CDR3 DNA: TGCGCCAGCAAACCTACAGGGGTCTACGAGCAGTACTTC
CDR3 protein: CASKPTGVYEQYF

clone size: NA
D gene: TRBD2
J gene: TRBJ2-7
V gene: TRBV19
CDR3 DNA: TGTGCCAGTAGAGACCGAGCGGGGGGCTACGAGCAGTACTTC
CDR3 protein: CASRDRAGGYEQYF

clone size: NA
D gene: NA
J gene: TRBJ1-1
V gene: TRBV30
CDR3 DNA: TGTGCCTGGGCTACAGGGTACACTGAAGCTTTCTTT
CDR3 protein: CAWATGYTEAFF

clone size: NA
D gene: NA
J gene: TRBJ2-1
V gene: TRBV6-2/TRBV6-3
CDR3 DNA: TGTGCCAGCAGTTACGCCCAACTACAATTCCGGGACAACATGGATGAGCAGTTCTTC
CDR3 protein: CASSYAQLQFRDNMDEQFF

clone size: NA
D gene: TRBD1
J gene: TRBJ2-7
V gene: TRBV6-1
CDR3 DNA: TGTGCCAGCAGCGAACGCGGACAGGGGGAGATTTACGAGCAGTACTTC
CDR3 protein: CASSERGQGEIYEQYF

clone size: NA
D gene: NA
J gene: TRBJ1-6
V gene: TRBV2
CDR3 DNA: TGTGCCAGCAGTGACCCCGGGTTTAATTCACCCCTCCACTTT
CDR3 protein: CASSDPGFNSPLHF

clone size: few
D gene: NA
J gene: TRBJ2-7
V gene: TRBV6-5
CDR3 DNA: TGTGCCACCACGACGGGGTTCGAGCAGTACTTC
CDR3 protein: CATTTGFEQYF

clone size: NA
D gene: NA
J gene: TRBJ1-5
V gene: TRBV7-2
CDR3 DNA: TGTGCCAGCAGCTCCGGGATCGGTCAGCCCCAGCATTTT
CDR3 protein: CASSSGIGQPQHF

clone size: once
D gene: TRBD2
J gene: TRBJ2-3
V gene: TRBV6-5
CDR3 DNA: TGTGCCAGCACCCCCGGGAGGAACCGGGGTACGCAGTATTTT
CDR3 protein: CASTPGRNRGTQYF

clone size: NA
D gene: TRBD2
J gene: TRBJ2-1
V gene: TRBV7-8
CDR3 DNA: TGTGCCAGCAGTCCCCGGGGGGGGAATGAGCAGTTCTTC
CDR3 protein: CASSPRGGNEQFF

clone size: NA
D gene: NA
J gene: TRBJ2-1
V gene: TRBV3-1/TRBV3-2
CDR3 DNA: TGTGCCAGCAGGCAAACTAGCAATGAGCAGTTCTTC
CDR3 protein: CASRQTSNEQFF

clone size: NA
D gene: NA
J gene: TRBJ1-1
V gene: TRBV4-3
CDR3 DNA: TGCGCCAGCAGCCAAGGGGGCCCAGTGGGCACTGAAGCTTTCTTT
CDR3 protein: CASSQGGPVGTEAFF

clone size: NA
D gene: TRBD1
J gene: TRBJ2-1
V gene: TRBV25-1
CDR3 DNA: TGTGCCAGCAGTGAATATATGGGGACAGGAGAAATCGTGGAGCAGTTCTTC
CDR3 protein: CASSEYMGTGEIVEQFF

clone size: few
D gene: NA
J gene: TRBJ2-2
V gene: TRBV2
CDR3 DNA: TGTGCCAGCAGACATAATACAGAGATAGGGGAGCTGTTTTTT
CDR3 protein: CASRHNTEIGELFF

clone size: NA
D gene: TRBD2
J gene: TRBJ2-5
V gene: TRBV5-4
CDR3 DNA: TGTGCCAGCAGCAACCCTGCGGGAGAAGAGACCCAGTACTTC
CDR3 protein: CASSNPAGEETQYF

clone size: NA
D gene: TRBD1
J gene: TRBJ1-4
V gene: TRBV6-2/TRBV6-3
CDR3 DNA: TGTGCCAGCAGCCCGGGACAGGGGACAACTAATGAAAAACTGTTTTTT
CDR3 protein: CASSPGQGTTNEKLFF

clone size: NA
D gene: NA
J gene: TRBJ2-7
V gene: TRBV27
CDR3 DNA: TGTGCCAGCAGCGAACGGGATATGACCTACGAGCAGTACTTC
CDR3 protein: CASSERDMTYEQYF

clone size: NA
D gene: NA
J gene: TRBJ1-1
V gene: TRBV7-9
CDR3 DNA: TGTGCCAGCAGCTCCCTTATGAACACTGAAGCTTTCTTT
CDR3 protein: CASSSLMNTEAFF